The 10 T cell receptor beta chains in this list originate from one sample, sequenced in a study of identical twins. TCRdb independently ran MiXCR on the 5' RACE reads; one entry per CDR3 protein. Here the sample spans more than 400,000 distinct CDR3 sequences, over 12% being singletons. The sample also formed part of further work on yellow fever vaccine responses in identical twins.

The source material was CD4+ T cells sorted from blood. The origin of the receptors is a woman between 18 and 29 years old in good health.

The chain couples TRBV20-1 to TRBJ2-6, with D possibly being TRBD2 (5 bases). V shed 2 bases and J shed 0 bases, with 8 bases lying between them. This CDR3 contains 15 residues. Germline lookup yields CDR1 DFQATT and CDR2 SNEGSKA (reference sequence). CDR3 region: CSARQAGSGANVLTF. The DNA of the CDR3 is TGCAGTGCTAGACAGGCGGGCTCTGGGGCCAACGTCCTGACTTTC.

The sample holds a few counts of this clonotype. The CDR3 DNA follows: TGCGCCAGCAGCCTCCCCCTACCGGGCGAAAACAATGAGCAGTTCTTC. It translates to CASSLPLPGENNEQFF. V and J are TRBV5-1 and TRBJ2-1; D is ambiguous. The ends were cut back, 4 bases at V and 5 bases at J, with 19 bases in the middle. Germline lookup yields CDR1 SGHRS and CDR2 YFSETQ. The CDR3 spans 16 residues.

V gene TRBV29-1 combines with J gene TRBJ2-7, with a possible D match to TRBD1 (6 bases). CDR1 is SQVTM, CDR2 ANQGSEA, per germline. The ends were cut back, 7 bases at V and 2 bases at J, with 12 bases in the middle. The length of the CDR3 is 12 residues. In nucleotides, the CDR3 is TGCAGCGCTGGGGACACCACCTACGAGCAGTACGTC. This gives the protein CSAGDTTYEQYV.

V is TRBV2 and J is TRBJ2-5, with TRBD1 identical over 11 bases. Germline trimming cut 10 bases from V and 5 bases from J; bases unmatched to any gene: 21. The CDR3 extends over 18 amino acids. Germline V gene lookup returns CDR1 SNHLY and CDR2 FYNNEI. The CDR3 sequence: CAIHRDRGVQRKTETQYF. Here the CDR3 DNA reads TGTGCCATCCACAGGGACAGGGGGGTCCAAAGGAAAACGGAGACCCAGTACTTC.

This clonotype appeared a few times. This chain links TRBV9 with TRBJ2-2, with D uncertain. Looked up from germline, CDR1 is SGDLS and CDR2 is YYNGEE. Trimming pared 2 bases from V and 4 bases from J, leaving 6 bases between. This CDR3 has 13 amino acids. The CDR3 reads CASSVHSTGELFF. For the CDR3, the DNA is TGTGCCAGCAGCGTCCATTCCACCGGGGAGCTGTTTTTT.

The rearrangement uses TRBV10-3 and TRBJ2-5; perhaps D is TRBD1 or TRBD2 (5 bases each). V lost 6 bases and J 3 bases, leaving 17 bases between the germline ends. Per germline, CDR1 ENHRY and CDR2 SYGVKD. The CDR3 covers 15 residues. This CDR3 is CAISTGGGTKETQYF. The CDR3 coding sequence is TGTGCCATCAGCACAGGTGGGGGAACCAAAGAGACCCAGTACTTC.

The J gene is TRBJ2-1, the V gene TRBV12-3 or TRBV12-4; 12 bases fit TRBD1. The CDR3 has 17 residues. The J segment lost 1 base and the V segment lost 5 bases, leaving 6 bases of the junction unmatched. The CDR3: CASSPRDRGLSYNEQFF. CDR3 bases: TGTGCCAGCAGTCCCCGGGACAGGGGGCTATCCTACAATGAGCAGTTCTTC.

The V gene is TRBV7-8, the J gene TRBJ2-7; TRBD2 matches at 12 bases. Per the germline V gene, CDR1 is SGHVS and CDR2 is FQNEAQ. This CDR3 spans 16 amino acids. Trimming at V came to 1 base and at J to 7 bases, leaving 8 bases not matched to a gene. As DNA, the CDR3 is TGTGCCAGCAGCTTAGTCGCTAGCGGGAGGGTCGGTGAGCAGTACTTC. Translated, it gives CASSLVASGRVGEQYF. Looking up the rest from reference TRBV7-8 and TRBJ2-7 gives the full variable domain: GAGVSQSPRYKVAKRGQDVALRCDPISGHVSLFWYQQALGQGPEFLTYFQNEAQLDKSGLPSDRFFAERPEGSVSTLKIQRTQQEDSAVYLCASSLVASGRVGEQYFGPGTRLTVT.

This chain uses TRBV28 with TRBJ2-3; 14 positions agree with TRBD2. CDR1 is MDHEN and CDR2 is SYDVKM in the germline V gene. The CDR3 runs to 17 residues. V gave up 5 bases and J gave up 1 base; unmatched junction bases: 5. The CDR3 region has the DNA TGTGCCAGCAGTCCTCAGACTAGCGGGGGGGGCACAGATACGCAGTATTTT. Its translation: CASSPQTSGGGTDTQYF.

J is TRBJ1-4 and V is TRBV12-3 or TRBV12-4; TRBD1 matches at 8 bases. The CDR3 has 14 residues. Unmatched junction bases numbered 4, after V lost 3 bases and J lost 7 bases. In nucleotides, the CDR3 is TGTGCCAGCAGTTTCCAGGGGGCGGCTGAAAAACTGTTTTTT. This codes for CASSFQGAAEKLFF.